The TCR beta chain described here comes from a study of shared clonotypes between healthy human individuals. Terminally differentiated effector memory CD45RA+ cells were excluded by CCR7 positive selection of CD45RO-negative cells. The CDR3 runs 13 residues. Germline V gene sequence: CDR1 MGHRA, CDR2 YSYEKL. Trimming at V came to 5 bases and at J to 5 bases, leaving 4 bases not matched to a gene. Comment on this clone: Its antigen is unidentified.

This table comes from immunoSEQ multiplex PCR, and its TCRdb copy is limited to in-frame clones, with some not included. The sample lists hundreds of thousands of clones; approximately 95% were seen once. Points from the study as a whole: A handful of donors showed sharing of about 5.5% of naive CD4 clonotypes.

The genes are TRBV4-1 and TRBJ2-5, with TRBD1 matching over 8 bases. Sequences were obtained from naive CD8+ T cells sorted from blood. The receptor comes from a woman in her thirties in good health. CDR3 in DNA: TGCGCCAGCAGCGGGGACAGGTTGGAGACCCAGTACTTC. This sequence encodes CASSGDRLETQYF.